Described below is a single TCR beta chain sequence and its context. It has no known antigen specificity. No much larger clonotype is one base removed from it; base qualities were not supplied. The sample comes from a study of blood T cell repertoires in COVID-19 (dated by TCRdb to the early 2020s). With respect to the entire study: Samples from collaborators originated in the United States, Italy and Spain and spanned both the acute and convalescent phases of COVID-19. The prospective study material was composed of cDNA or gDNA derived from T cells, B-cell-depleted T cells, or PBMCs. Deeply sampled blood TCRbeta repertoires from subjects exposed to, actively infected with, or recovered from COVID-19 were included in the dataset. The repertoires were made available in a free public database intended to serve as a resource for research on the immune response to SARS-CoV-2. The samples were drawn from the first 160 participants of the ongoing ImmuneRACE study and from roughly 1,300 subjects provided by 6 global collaborators. Nearly every sample came with metadata listing a de-identified subject ID, COVID-19 status, age in years and sex. HLA class I and class II types, where available, came from metadata supplied by the sample provider rather than from assay-based typing.

The immunoSEQ Assay, a bias-controlled multiplex PCR, was used to amplify TCRbeta CDR3 regions from genomic DNA. Regarding the original processing steps: Within the assay, amplification of reference gene primers was used to estimate how many nucleated cells each sample contained. Sequence reads were collapsed and filtered to measure the absolute abundance of every unique TCRbeta CDR3 rearrangement. Productive Simpson clonality was computed per sample as the square root of Simpson's diversity index over productive rearrangements. TCRdb stores this immuneACCESS table with in-frame sequences only. Part of the clones is absent; in the studies checked, under half of the shortfall reflects unresolved V genes, and no reason is known for the rest. The DNA gave D and trimming, while V, J and clone size come from that table. Across this sample there are 30,000 to 40,000 clones, with more than 75% seen only once. The top ten constitute roughly a third of the sample.

The collaborating institutions used their own protocols to collect whole blood in K2EDTA tubes. For TCRbeta analysis, collaborator samples were shipped as frozen whole blood, as isolated PBMCs, or as DNA extracted from either sample type. The CDR3 measures 18 amino acids from cysteine to phenylalanine. CDR3 DNA only is kept here, 54 bases in frame from base 1. The CDR1 and CDR2 encoded by the germline V gene are LGHNA and YSLEER. Germline trimming amounts to 0 bases on V and 2 bases on J, with 9 as the count of junction bases outside the gene matches. Results and caveats for the whole study, not just this receptor: The quantity of clinical and demographic metadata differed by source and by participant and was supplied without curation.

The sequencing sample was made of peripheral blood. The origin of this receptor is a man at least 80 years old with acute or convalescent COVID-19. This sequence uses TRBV4-3 and TRBJ2-1, and TRBD2 aligns with 8 junction nucleotides. The CDR3 has the sequence CASSQDPPSGYTYNEQFF. DNA sequence: TGCGCCAGCAGCCAAGATCCGCCTAGCGGGTACACCTACAATGAGCAGTTCTTC.